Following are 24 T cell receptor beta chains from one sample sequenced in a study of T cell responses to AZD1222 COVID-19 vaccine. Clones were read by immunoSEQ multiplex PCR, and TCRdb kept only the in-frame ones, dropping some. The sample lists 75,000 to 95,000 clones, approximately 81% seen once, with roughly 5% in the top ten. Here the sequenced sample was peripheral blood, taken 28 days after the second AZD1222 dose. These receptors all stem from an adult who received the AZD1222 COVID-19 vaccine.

CDR3 coding DNA: TGTGCCAGCAGCGTCTCACAGGGTCCCGAGCAGTACTTC. Protein sequence: CASSVSQGPEQYF. This chain uses TRBV13 with TRBJ2-7; maybe TRBD1 (6 bases). Germline loops: CDR1 PRHDT, CDR2 FYEKMQ (reference sequence). Between the trimmed V and J ends, which lost 5 bases and 6 bases, there was a span of 14 bases. The CDR3 length is 13 residues.

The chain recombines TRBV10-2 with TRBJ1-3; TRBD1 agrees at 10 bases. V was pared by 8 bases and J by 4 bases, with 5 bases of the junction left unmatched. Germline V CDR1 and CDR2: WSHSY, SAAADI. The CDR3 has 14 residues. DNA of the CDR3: TGCGCCAGCTCCGGGACAGGGGTCGGAAACACCATATATTTT. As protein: CASSGTGVGNTIYF.

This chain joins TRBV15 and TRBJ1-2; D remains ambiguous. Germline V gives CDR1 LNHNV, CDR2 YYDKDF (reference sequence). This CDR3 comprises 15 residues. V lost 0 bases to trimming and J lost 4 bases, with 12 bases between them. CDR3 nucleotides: TGTGCCACCAGCAGAGATCGGTCAGACTTCTATGGCTACACCTTC. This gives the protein CATSRDRSDFYGYTF.

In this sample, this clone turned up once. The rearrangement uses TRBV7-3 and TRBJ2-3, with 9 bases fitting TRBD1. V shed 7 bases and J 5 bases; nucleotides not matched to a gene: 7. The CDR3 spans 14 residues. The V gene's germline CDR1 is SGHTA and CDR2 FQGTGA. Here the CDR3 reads CASTINRGQDTQYF. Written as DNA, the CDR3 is TGTGCCAGCACCATAAACAGGGGGCAAGATACGCAGTATTTT.

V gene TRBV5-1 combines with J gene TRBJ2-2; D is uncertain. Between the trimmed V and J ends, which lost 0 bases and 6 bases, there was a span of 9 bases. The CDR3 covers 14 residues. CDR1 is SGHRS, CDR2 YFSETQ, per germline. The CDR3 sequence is CASSLERIPGELFF. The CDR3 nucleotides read TGCGCCAGCAGCTTGGAGAGGATCCCCGGGGAGCTGTTTTTT.

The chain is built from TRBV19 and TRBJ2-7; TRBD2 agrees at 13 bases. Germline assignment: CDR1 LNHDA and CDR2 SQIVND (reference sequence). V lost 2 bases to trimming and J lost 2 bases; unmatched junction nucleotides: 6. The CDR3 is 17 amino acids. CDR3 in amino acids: CASSIRLAGGMTYEQYF. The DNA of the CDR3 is TGTGCCAGTAGTATACGACTAGCGGGAGGCATGACCTACGAGCAGTACTTC. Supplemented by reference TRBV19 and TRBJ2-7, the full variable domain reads DGGITQSPKYLFRKEGQNVTLSCEQNLNHDAMYWYRQDPGQGLRLIYYSQIVNDFQKGDIAEGYSVSREKKESFPLTVTSAQKNPTAFYLCASSIRLAGGMTYEQYFGPGTRLTVT.

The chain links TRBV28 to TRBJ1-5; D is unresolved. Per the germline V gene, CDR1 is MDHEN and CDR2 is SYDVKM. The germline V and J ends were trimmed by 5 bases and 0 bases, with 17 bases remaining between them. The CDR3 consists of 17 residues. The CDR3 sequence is CASSADRSGYSNQPQHF. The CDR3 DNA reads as TGTGCCAGCAGTGCCGACCGCTCGGGGTATAGCAATCAGCCCCAGCATTTT.

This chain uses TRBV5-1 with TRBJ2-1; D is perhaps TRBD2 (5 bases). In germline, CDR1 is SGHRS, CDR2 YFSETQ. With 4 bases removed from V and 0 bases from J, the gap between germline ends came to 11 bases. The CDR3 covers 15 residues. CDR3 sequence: CASSDYPSSYNEQFF. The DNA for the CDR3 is TGCGCCAGCAGCGACTACCCGAGCTCCTACAATGAGCAGTTCTTC.

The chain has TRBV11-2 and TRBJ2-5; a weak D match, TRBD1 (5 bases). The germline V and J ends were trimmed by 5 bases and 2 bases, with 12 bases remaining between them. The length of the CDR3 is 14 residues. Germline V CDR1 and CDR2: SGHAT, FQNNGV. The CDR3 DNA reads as TGTGCCAGCAGCCGTAGCCCAGGGCAAGAGACCCAGTACTTC. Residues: CASSRSPGQETQYF.

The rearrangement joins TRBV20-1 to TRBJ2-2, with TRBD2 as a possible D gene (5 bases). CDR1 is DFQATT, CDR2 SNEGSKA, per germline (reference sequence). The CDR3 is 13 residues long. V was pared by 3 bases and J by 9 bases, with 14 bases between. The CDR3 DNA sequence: TGCAGTGCTAGTGCTCTTAGCGTGCGGGAGCTGTTTTTT. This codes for CSASALSVRELFF.

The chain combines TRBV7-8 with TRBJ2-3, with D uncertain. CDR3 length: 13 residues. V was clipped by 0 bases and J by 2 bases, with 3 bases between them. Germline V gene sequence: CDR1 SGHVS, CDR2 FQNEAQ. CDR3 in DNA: TGTGCCAGCAGCTTAGCCCTCACAGATACGCAGTATTTT. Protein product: CASSLALTDTQYF.

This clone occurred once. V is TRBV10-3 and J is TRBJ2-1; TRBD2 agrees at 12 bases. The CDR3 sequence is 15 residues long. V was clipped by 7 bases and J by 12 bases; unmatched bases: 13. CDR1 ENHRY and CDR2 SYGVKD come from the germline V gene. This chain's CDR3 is CAINAGTSGSMGQFF. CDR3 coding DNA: TGTGCCATCAATGCCGGGACTAGCGGGTCTATGGGGCAGTTCTTC.

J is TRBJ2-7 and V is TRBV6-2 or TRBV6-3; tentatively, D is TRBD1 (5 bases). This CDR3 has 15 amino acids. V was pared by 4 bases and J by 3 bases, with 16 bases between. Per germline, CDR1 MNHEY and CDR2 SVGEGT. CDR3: CASSFVPQGNYEQYF. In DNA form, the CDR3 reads TGTGCCAGCAGTTTCGTACCCCAGGGAAACTACGAGCAGTACTTC.

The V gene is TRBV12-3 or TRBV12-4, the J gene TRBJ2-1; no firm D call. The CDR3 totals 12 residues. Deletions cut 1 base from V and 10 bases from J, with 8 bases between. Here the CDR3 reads CASSLEAGEQFF. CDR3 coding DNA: TGTGCCAGCAGTTTAGAGGCAGGAGAGCAGTTCTTC.

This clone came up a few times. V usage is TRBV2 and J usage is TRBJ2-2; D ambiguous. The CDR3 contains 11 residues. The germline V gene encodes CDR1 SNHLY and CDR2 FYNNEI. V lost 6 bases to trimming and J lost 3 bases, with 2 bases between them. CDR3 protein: CASRDTGELFF. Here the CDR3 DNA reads TGTGCCAGCAGAGACACCGGGGAGCTGTTTTTT.

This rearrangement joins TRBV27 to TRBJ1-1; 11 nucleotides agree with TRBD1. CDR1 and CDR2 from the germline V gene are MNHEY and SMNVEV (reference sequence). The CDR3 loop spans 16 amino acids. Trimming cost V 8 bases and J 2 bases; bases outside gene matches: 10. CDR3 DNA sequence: TGTGCCAGCGGGACAGGGGGTTTTAGACGCAACACTGAAGCTTTCTTT. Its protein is CASGTGGFRRNTEAFF.

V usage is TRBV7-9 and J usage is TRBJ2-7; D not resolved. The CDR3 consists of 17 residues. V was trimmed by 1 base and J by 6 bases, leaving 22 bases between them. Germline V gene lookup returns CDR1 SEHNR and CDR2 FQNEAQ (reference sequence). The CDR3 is CASSLVLSPGLYLEQYF. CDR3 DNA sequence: TGTGCCAGCAGCTTAGTACTTTCTCCAGGCCTTTATCTCGAGCAGTACTTC.

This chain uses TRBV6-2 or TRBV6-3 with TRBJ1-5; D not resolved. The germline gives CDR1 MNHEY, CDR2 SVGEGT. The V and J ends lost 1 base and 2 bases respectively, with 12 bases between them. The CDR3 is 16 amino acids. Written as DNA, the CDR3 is TGTGCCAGCAGTTACTGGGCCGCAGGCGGCAATCAGCCCCAGCATTTT. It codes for CASSYWAAGGNQPQHF.

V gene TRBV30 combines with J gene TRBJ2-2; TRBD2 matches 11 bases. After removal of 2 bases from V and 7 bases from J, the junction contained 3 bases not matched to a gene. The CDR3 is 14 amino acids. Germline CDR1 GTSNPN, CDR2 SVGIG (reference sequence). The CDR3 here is CAWSPGLAGGELFF. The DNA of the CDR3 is TGTGCCTGGAGTCCCGGACTAGCGGGCGGGGAGCTGTTTTTT.

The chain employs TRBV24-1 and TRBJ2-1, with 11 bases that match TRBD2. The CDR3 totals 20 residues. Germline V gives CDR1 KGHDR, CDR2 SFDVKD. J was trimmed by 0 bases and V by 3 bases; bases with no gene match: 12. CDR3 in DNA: TGTGCCACCAGTGATATAGCGGGAGGGCCTATAACAAGCTCCTACAATGAGCAGTTCTTC. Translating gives CATSDIAGGPITSSYNEQFF.

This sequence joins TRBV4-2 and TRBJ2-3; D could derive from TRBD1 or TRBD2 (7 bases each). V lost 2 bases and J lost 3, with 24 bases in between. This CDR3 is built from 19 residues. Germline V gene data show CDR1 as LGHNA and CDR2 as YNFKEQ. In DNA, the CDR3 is TGTGCCAGCAGCCAACGTCGGGGGGACAGTAGCGCCCCAACAGATACGCAGTATTTT. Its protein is CASSQRRGDSSAPTDTQYF.

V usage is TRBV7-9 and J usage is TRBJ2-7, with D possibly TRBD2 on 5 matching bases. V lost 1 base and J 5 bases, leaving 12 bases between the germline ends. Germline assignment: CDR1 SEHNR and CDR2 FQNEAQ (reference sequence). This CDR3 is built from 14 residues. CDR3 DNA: TGTGCCAGCAGCTTAGACGGACTCCGCGACGAGCAGTACTTC. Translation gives CASSLDGLRDEQYF. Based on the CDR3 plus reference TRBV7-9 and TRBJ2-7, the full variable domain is DTGVSQNPRHKITKRGQNVTFRCDPISEHNRLYWYRQTLGQGPEFLTYFQNEAQLEKSRLLSDRFSAERPKGSFSTLEIQRTEQGDSAMYLCASSLDGLRDEQYFGPGTRLTVT.

The CDR3 DNA sequence: TGTGCCAGCAGTCCCACCGGGGTTTATGGCTACACCTTC. It codes for CASSPTGVYGYTF. The chain carries TRBV6-5 and TRBJ1-2; no definite D call. Germline CDR1 is MNHEY and CDR2 is SVGAGI. V lost 5 bases, J lost 5 bases, and 12 bases lay in between. The CDR3 consists of 13 residues.

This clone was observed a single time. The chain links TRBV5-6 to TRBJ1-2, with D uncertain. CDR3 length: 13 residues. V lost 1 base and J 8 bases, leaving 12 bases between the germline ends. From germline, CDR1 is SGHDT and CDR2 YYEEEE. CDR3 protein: CASSLSRREGYTF. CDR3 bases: TGTGCCAGCAGCTTGAGTAGAAGAGAAGGCTACACCTTC.